This is a list of T cell receptor beta chains from one sample in a study of T cell responses to AZD1222 COVID-19 vaccine. TCRdb's copy holds only in-frame clones and misses some; the assay was immunoSEQ multiplex PCR. The top ten hold less than 0.95% of the sample, which has 130,000 or so clones, just over 90% seen once. Sample: peripheral blood, taken on day 0 of MenACWY control vaccination. The origin of the receptors is an adult in good health. The conserved cysteine and the conserved F or W are not part of the CDR3 here. The D gene is left open where the match is weak.

>TRBV2|NA
ASSGVGGNEQF
>TRBV12-3/TRBV12-4|TRBD1
ASSFTGGTEAF
>TRBV13|TRBD1
ASSLGDRDNTEAF
>TRBV3-1/TRBV3-2|NA
ASSQDTSPSGANVLT
>TRBV28|NA
ASSLLGRVGHGAF
>TRBV30|NA
AWSSRTSGYT
>TRBV12-3/TRBV12-4|NA
ASSLRTDTQY
>TRBV19|NA
ASSMVLLAGGNEQF
>TRBV9|NA
ASSVGRALSGNTIY
>TRBV4-3|NA
ASSQDARNTEAF
>TRBV6-5|NA
ASWGGVMHTEAF
>TRBV6-5|NA
ASRKDGTYEQY
>TRBV28|NA
ASRAQHNQPQH
>TRBV2|NA
AKIQALNTEAF
>TRBV11-2|NA
ASSSLPAEGTEAF
>TRBV5-4|NA
ASSSQGSNQPQH
>TRBV2|NA
ASSLYPGQT
>TRBV30|NA
AWSGDSRGGGGKTQY
>TRBV19|TRBD1
ASSRIQGATLHSNQPQH
>TRBV6-5|NA
ASRLHRGPEAF
>TRBV15|TRBD1
ATSRLGTGGYNEQF
>TRBV10-3|TRBD1
AISLGQGNTEAF
>TRBV5-1|NA
ASRPGWLPNTEAF